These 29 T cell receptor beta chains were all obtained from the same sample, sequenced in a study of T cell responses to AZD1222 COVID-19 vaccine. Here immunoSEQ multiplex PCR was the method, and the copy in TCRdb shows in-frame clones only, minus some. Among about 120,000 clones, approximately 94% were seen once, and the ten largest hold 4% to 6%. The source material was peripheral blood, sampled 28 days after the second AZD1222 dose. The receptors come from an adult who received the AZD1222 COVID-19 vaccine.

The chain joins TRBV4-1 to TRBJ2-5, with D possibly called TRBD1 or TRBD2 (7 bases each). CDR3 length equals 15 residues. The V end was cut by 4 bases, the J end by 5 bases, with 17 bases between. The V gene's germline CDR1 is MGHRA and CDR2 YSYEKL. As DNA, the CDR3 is TGCGCCAGCAGCCTGGGGGAGGGGGCGGGGGAGACCCAGTACTTC. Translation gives CASSLGEGAGETQYF.

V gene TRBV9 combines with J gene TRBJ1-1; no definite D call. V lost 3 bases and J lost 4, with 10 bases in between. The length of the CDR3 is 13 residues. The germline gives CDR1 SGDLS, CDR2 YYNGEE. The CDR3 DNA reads TGTGCCAGCAGCGCAACACCCGGCACTGAAGCTTTCTTT. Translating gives CASSATPGTEAFF.

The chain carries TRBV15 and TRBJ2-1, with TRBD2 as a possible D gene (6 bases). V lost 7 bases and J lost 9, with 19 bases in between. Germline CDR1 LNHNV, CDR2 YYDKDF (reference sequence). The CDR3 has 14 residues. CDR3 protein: CATTSTKRGGEQFF. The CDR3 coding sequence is TGTGCCACCACCAGCACAAAACGGGGAGGTGAGCAGTTCTTC. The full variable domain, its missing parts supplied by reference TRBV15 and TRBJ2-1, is DAMVIQNPRYQVTQFGKPVTLSCSQTLNHNVMYWYQQKSSQAPKLLFHYYDKDFNNEADTPDNFQSRRPNTSFCFLDIRSPGLGDTAMYLCATTSTKRGGEQFFGPGTRLTVL.

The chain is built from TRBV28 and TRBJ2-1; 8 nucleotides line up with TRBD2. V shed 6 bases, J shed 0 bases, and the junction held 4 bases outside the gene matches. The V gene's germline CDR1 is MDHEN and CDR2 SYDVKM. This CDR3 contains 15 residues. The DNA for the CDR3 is TGTGCCAGCAGAACCAGCGGGAGCTCCTACAATGAGCAGTTCTTC. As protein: CASRTSGSSYNEQFF.

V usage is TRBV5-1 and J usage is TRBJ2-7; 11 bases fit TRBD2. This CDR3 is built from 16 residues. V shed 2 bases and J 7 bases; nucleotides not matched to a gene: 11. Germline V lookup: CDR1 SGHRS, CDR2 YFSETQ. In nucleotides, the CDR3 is TGCGCCAGCAGCTTAGCCGGGACTAGCGGCCCTTGGGAGCAGTACTTC. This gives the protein CASSLAGTSGPWEQYF.

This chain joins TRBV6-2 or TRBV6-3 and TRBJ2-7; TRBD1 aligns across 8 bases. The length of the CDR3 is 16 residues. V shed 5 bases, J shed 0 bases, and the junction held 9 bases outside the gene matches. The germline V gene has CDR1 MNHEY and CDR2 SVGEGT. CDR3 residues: CASSPSHGQGSYEQYF. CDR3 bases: TGTGCCAGCAGTCCCTCCCACGGACAGGGCTCCTACGAGCAGTACTTC.

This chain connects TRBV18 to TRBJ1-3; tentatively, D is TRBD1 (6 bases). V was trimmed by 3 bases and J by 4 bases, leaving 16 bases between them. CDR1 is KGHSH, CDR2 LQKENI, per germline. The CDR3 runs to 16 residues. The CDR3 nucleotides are TGTGCCAGCTCACCCAGGGGAGGGGCGGACGGAAACACCATATATTTT. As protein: CASSPRGGADGNTIYF.

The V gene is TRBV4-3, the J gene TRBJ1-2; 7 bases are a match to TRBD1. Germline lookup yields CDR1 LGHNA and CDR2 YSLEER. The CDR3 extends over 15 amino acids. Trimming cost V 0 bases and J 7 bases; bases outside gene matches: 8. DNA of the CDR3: TGCGCCAGCAGCCAAGATAGGGAGGGGGCTATTGGCTACACCTTC. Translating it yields CASSQDREGAIGYTF.

CDR3 sequence reads: CASSYSSGQFFGEAFF. CDR3 nucleotide sequence: TGTGCCAGCAGTTACTCCTCGGGACAGTTTTTCGGTGAAGCTTTCTTT. This chain connects TRBV6-5 to TRBJ1-1; 7 nucleotides agree with TRBD1. Germline loops: CDR1 MNHEY, CDR2 SVGAGI. The trim removed 0 bases at V and 7 bases at J, leaving 11 bases unmatched. This CDR3 has 16 residues.

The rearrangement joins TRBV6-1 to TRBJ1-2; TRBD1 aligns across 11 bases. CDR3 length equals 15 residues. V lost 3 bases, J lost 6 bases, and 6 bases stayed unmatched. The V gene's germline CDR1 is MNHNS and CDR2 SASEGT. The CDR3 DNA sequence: TGTGCCAGCAGTGAGCTGGACAGGGGGCTAGATGGCTACACCTTC. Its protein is CASSELDRGLDGYTF.

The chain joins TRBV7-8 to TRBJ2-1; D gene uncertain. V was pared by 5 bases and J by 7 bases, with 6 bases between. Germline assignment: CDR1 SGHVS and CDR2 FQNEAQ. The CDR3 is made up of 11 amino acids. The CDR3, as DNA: TGTGCCAGCAGCCGAAGGAATGAGCAGTTCTTC. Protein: CASSRRNEQFF.

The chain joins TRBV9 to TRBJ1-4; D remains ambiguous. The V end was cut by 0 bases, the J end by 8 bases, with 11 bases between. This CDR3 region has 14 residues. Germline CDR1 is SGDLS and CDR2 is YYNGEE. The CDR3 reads CASSVGTLGEKLFF. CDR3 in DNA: TGTGCCAGCAGCGTAGGGACCCTGGGGGAAAAACTGTTTTTT.

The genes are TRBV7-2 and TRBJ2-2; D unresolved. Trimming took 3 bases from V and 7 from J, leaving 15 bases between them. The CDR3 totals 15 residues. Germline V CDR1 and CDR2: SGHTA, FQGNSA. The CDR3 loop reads CASSLRAVPGGELFF. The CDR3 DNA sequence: TGTGCCAGCAGCTTGCGTGCCGTCCCCGGCGGGGAGCTGTTTTTT.

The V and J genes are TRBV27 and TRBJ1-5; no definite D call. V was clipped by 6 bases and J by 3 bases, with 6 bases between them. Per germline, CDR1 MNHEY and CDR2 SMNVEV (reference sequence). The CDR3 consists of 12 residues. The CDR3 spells CASRGPNQPQHF. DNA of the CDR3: TGTGCCAGCAGGGGCCCCAATCAGCCCCAGCATTTT.

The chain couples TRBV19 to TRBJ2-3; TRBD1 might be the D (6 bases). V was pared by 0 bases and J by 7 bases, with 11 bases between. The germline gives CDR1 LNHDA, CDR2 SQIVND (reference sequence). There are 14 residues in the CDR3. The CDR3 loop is CASSIEGAPYTQYF. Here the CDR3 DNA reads TGTGCCAGTAGTATAGAGGGGGCCCCGTATACGCAGTATTTT.

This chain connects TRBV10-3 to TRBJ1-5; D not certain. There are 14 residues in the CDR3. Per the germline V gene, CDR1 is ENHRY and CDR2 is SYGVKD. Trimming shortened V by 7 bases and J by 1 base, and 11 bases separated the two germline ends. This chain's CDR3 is CAINGERSNQPQHF. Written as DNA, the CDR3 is TGTGCCATCAACGGTGAAAGAAGCAATCAGCCCCAGCATTTT.

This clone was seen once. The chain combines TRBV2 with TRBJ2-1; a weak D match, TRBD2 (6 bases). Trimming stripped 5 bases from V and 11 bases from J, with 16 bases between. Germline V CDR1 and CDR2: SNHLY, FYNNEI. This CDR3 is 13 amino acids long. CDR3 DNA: TGTGCCAGCAGTTTAGAGGGGAGGCGACAGCAGTTCTTC. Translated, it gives CASSLEGRRQQFF.

The DNA for the CDR3 is TGTGCCAGCAGTACCCACTACGAGCAGTACTTC. Its protein is CASSTHYEQYF. The V gene is TRBV6-2 or TRBV6-3, the J gene TRBJ2-7; D call uncertain. The CDR3 is made up of 11 amino acids. V shed 5 bases and J shed 3 bases, with 5 bases lying between them. CDR1 and CDR2 from the germline V gene are MNHEY and SVGEGT.

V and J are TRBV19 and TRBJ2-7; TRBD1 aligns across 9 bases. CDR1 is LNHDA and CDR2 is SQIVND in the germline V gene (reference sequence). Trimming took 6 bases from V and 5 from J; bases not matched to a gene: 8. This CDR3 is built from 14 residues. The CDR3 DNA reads TGTGCCAGTAGCATACAGGGGGCCAACAACGAGCAGTACTTC. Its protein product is CASSIQGANNEQYF.

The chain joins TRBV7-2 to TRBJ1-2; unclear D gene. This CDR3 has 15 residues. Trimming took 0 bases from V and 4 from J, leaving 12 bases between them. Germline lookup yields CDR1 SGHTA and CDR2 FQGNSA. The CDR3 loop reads CASSLAADALYGYTF. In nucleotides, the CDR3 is TGTGCCAGCAGCTTAGCGGCAGATGCCCTCTATGGCTACACCTTC.

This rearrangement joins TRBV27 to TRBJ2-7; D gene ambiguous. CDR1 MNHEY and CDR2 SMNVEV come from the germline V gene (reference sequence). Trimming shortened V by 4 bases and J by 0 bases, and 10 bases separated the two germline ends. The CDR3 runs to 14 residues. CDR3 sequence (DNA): TGTGCCAGCAGTTCTCAGGAGAGCTCCTACGAGCAGTACTTC. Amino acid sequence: CASSSQESSYEQYF.

CDR3 residues: CASSPEGTYNEQFF. The CDR3 DNA reads TGCGCCAGCAGCCCCGAGGGAACCTACAATGAGCAGTTCTTC. V gene TRBV5-1 combines with J gene TRBJ2-1; D possibly corresponds to TRBD2 (5 bases). This CDR3 has 14 amino acids. With 4 bases removed from V and 2 bases from J, the gap between germline ends came to 10 bases. Germline CDR1 SGHRS, CDR2 YFSETQ.

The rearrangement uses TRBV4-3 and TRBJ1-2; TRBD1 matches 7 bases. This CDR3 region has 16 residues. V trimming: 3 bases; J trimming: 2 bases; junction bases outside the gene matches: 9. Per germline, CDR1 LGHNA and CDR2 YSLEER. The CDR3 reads CASSQQGGANNYGYTF. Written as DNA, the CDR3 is TGCGCCAGCAGCCAGCAGGGGGGAGCGAACAACTATGGCTACACCTTC.

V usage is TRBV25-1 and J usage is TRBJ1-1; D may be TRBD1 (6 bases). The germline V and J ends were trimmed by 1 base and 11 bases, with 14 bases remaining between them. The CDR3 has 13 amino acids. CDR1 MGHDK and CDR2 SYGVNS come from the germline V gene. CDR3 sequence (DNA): TGTGCCAGCAGTGAATTCCGGAACAGGGATGCTTTCTTT. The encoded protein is CASSEFRNRDAFF.

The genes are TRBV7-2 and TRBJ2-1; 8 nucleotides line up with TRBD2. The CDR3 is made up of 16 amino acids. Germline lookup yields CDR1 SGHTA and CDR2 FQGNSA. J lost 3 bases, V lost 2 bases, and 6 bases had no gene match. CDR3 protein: CASSLRSLADYNEQFF. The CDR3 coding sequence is TGTGCCAGCAGCTTACGGTCACTAGCGGACTACAATGAGCAGTTCTTC.

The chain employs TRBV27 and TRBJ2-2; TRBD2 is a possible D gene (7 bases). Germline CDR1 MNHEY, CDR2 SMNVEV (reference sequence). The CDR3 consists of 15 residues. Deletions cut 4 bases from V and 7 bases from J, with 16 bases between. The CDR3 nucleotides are TGTGCCAGCAGTTCCTCACAGGGAGGGGGCGGGGAGCTGTTTTTT. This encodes CASSSSQGGGGELFF.

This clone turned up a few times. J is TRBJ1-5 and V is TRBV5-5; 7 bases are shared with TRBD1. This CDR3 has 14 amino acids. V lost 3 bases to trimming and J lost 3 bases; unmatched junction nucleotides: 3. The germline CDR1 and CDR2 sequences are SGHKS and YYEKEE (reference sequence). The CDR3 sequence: CASSSDRPNQPQHF. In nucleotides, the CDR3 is TGTGCCAGCAGCTCGGACAGGCCCAATCAGCCCCAGCATTTT.

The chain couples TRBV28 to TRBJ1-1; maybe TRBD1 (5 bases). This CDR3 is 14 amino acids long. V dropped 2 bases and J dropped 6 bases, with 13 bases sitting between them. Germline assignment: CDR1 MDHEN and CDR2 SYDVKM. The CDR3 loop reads CASSLGAVQAEAFF. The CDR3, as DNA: TGTGCCAGCAGTTTAGGGGCAGTTCAGGCTGAAGCTTTCTTT.

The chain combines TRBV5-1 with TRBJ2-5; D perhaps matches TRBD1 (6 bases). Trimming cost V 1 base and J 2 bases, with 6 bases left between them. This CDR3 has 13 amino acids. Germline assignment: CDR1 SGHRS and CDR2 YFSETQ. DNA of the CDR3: TGCGCCAGCAGCTTGCAGGGGCAAGAGACCCAGTACTTC. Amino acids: CASSLQGQETQYF.